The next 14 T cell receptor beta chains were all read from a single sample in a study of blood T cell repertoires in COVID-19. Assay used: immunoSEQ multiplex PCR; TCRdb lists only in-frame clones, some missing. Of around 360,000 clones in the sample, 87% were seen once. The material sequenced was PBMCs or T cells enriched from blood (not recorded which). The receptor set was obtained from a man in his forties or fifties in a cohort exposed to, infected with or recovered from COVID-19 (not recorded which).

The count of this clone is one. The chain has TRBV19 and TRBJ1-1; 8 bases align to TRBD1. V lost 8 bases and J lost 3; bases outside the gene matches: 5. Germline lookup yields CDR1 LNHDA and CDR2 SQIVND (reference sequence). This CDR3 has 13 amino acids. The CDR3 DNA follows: TGTGCCAGTTCGACAGGGGCTTACACTGAAGCTTTCTTT. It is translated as CASSTGAYTEAFF.

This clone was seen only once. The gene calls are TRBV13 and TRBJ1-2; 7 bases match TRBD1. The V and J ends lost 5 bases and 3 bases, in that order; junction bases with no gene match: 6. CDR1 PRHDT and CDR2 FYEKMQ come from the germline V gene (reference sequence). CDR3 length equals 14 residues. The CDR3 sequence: CASSPGGLHYGYTF. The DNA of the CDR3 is TGTGCCAGCAGCCCAGGGGGACTTCACTATGGCTACACCTTC.

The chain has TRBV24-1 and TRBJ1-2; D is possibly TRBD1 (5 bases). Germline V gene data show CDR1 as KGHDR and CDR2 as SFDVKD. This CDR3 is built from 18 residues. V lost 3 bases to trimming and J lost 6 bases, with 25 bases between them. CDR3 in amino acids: CATSDARQPQGRFNGYTF. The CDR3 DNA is TGTGCCACCAGTGATGCCCGACAGCCTCAAGGTCGGTTTAATGGCTACACCTTC.

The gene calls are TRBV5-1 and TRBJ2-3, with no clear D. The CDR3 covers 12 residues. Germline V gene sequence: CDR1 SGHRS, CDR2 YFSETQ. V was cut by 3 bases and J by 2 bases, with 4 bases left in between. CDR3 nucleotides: TGCGCCAGCAGCTCTAACACAGATACGCAGTATTTT. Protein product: CASSSNTDTQYF.

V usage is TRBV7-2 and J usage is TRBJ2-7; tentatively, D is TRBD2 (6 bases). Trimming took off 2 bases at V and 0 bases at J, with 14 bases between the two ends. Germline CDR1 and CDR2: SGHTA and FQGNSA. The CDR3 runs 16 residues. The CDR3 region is CASSLLGGNPSYEQYF. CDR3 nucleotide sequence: TGTGCCAGCAGCTTATTAGGAGGGAACCCCTCCTACGAGCAGTACTTC.

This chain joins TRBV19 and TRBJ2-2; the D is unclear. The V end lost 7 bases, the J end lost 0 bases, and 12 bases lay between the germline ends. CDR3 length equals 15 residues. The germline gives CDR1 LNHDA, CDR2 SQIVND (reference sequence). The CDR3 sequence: CASTPGGANTGELFF. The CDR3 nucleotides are TGTGCCAGTACCCCGGGTGGCGCGAACACCGGGGAGCTGTTTTTT.

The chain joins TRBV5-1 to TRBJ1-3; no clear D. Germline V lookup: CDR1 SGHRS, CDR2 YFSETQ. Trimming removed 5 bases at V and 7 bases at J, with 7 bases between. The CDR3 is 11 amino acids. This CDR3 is CASREENTIYF. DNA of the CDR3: TGCGCCAGCAGAGAAGAGAACACCATATATTTT.

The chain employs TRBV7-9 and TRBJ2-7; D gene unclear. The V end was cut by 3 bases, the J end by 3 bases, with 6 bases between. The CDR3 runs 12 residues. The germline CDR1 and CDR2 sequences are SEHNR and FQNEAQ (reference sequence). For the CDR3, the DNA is TGTGCCAGCAGCTTTAAAAACTACGAGCAGTACTTC. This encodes CASSFKNYEQYF.

CDR3 in amino acids: CASSLSGESEQYF. The CDR3 DNA reads TGTGCCAGCAGCTTATCAGGGGAATCCGAGCAGTACTTC. The chain uses TRBV3-1 (or the pseudogene TRBV3-2) and TRBJ2-7; TRBD1 is a possible D gene (6 bases). In germline, CDR1 is LGHDT, CDR2 YNNKEL (reference sequence). The V gene lost 5 bases and the J gene lost 6 bases, with 14 bases spanning the gap. The CDR3 totals 13 residues.

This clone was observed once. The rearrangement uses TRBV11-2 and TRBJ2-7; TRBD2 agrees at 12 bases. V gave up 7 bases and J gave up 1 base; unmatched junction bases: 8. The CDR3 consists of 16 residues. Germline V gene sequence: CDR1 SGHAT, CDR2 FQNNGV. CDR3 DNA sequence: TGTGCCAGCACTCTGACTAGCGGGAGAAGTTCCTACGAGCAGTACTTC. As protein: CASTLTSGRSSYEQYF. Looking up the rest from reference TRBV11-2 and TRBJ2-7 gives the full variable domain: EAGVAQSPRYKIIEKRQSVAFWCNPISGHATLYWYQQILGQGPKLLIQFQNNGVVDDSQLPKDRFSAERLKGVDSTLKIQPAKLEDSAVYLCASTLTSGRSSYEQYFGPGTRLTVT.

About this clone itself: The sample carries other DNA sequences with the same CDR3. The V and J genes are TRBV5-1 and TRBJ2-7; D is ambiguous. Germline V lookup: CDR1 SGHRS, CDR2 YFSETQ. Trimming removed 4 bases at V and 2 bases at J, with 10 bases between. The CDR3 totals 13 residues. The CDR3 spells CASSRGSPYEQYF. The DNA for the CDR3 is TGCGCCAGCAGCCGAGGCAGCCCCTACGAGCAGTACTTC.

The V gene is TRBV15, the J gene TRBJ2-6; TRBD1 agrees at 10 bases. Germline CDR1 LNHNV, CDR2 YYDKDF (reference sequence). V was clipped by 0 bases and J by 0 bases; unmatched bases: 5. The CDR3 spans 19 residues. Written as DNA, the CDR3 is TGTGCCACCAGCAGAGAAAGGGGACAGGGGTACTCTGGGGCCAACGTCCTGACTTTC. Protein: CATSRERGQGYSGANVLTF.

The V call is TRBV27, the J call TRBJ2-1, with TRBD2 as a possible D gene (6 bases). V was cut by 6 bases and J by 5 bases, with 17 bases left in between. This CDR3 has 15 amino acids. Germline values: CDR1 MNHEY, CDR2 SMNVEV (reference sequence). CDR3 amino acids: CASSDTSLKDNEQFF. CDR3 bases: TGTGCCAGCAGCGACACTAGCCTCAAGGACAATGAGCAGTTCTTC.

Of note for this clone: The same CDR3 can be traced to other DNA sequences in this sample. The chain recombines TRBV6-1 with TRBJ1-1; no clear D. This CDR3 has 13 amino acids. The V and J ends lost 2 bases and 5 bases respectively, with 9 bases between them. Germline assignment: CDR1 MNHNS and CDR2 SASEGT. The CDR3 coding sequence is TGTGCCAGCAGTGAATGGGGAGGGACTGAAGCTTTCTTT. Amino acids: CASSEWGGTEAFF.